A selection of T cell receptor beta chains follows, all from one sample in a study of cytomegalovirus exposure and HLA in healthy donors. Data came from immunoSEQ multiplex PCR; TCRdb stores just in-frame clones and leaves some out. The table records roughly 100,000 clones, 65% to 80% of them present only once. The sample comprised PBMCs. The receptors stem from a woman younger than 30 in good health and CMV-seropositive. Both conserved end residues are part of each CDR3. Fields, in order: D gene, J gene, V gene, clone size, CDR3 DNA, CDR3 protein. D genes are given only for firm matches. The size entry is marked missing in some rows and otherwise reads once, few, many or a size class.

>TRBD2|TRBJ2-1|TRBV6-1|-
TGTGCCAGCAGTGCAAGACTAGCGGGAGGAGTTAATGAGCAGTTCTTC
CASSARLAGGVNEQFF
>-|TRBJ1-1|TRBV19|-
TGTGCCAGTAGTACGGACATCTTCATGAACACTGAAGCTTTCTTT
CASSTDIFMNTEAFF
>-|TRBJ2-1|TRBV2|few
TGTGCCAGCAGTGCTGACCTCACTAGAGTCCATGAGCAGTTCTTC
CASSADLTRVHEQFF
>TRBD1|TRBJ2-7|TRBV5-1|-
TGCGCCAGCAGCCCAGGGACAGGGAACGAGCAGTACTTC
CASSPGTGNEQYF
>TRBD1|TRBJ2-3|TRBV4-3|-
TGCGCCAGCAGCCCCGGGACAGCCACTAGCACAGATACGCAGTATTTT
CASSPGTATSTDTQYF
>TRBD2|TRBJ2-5|TRBV7-2|-
TGTGCCAGCAGCTTAACCTTTGGCGGGAGTAGGTTGGAGACCCAGTACTTC
CASSLTFGGSRLETQYF
>TRBD2|TRBJ2-1|TRBV6-5|-
TGTGCCAGTCGGGAGGTTGGTGGCAATGAGCAGTTCTTC
CASREVGGNEQFF
>TRBD1|TRBJ2-7|TRBV18|few
TGTGCCAGCTCACCATCGGACAGGGGGAACTACGAGCAGTACTTC
CASSPSDRGNYEQYF
>TRBD2|TRBJ2-1|TRBV7-9|-
TGTGCCAGCAGCCCCGGGGGGGATGAGCAGTTCTTC
CASSPGGDEQFF
>TRBD1|TRBJ2-1|TRBV18|few
TGTGCCAGCTCACCACGGGACAGGGGTTACAATGAGCAGTTCTTC
CASSPRDRGYNEQFF
>-|TRBJ1-1|TRBV7-2|-
TGTGCCAGCAGCATCCCAGGAAGGTCTGAAGCTTTCTTT
CASSIPGRSEAFF
>-|TRBJ1-4|TRBV18|-
TGTGCCAGCTCGCGGGACGGCGAAGTAGGCGAAAAACTGTTTTTT
CASSRDGEVGEKLFF
>TRBD1|TRBJ2-2|TRBV27|-
TGTGCCAGCAGTTCCTCCGGGACAGTCAACACCGGGGAGCTGTTTTTT
CASSSSGTVNTGELFF